The sequence of this T cell receptor beta chain was determined in a study of cytomegalovirus exposure and HLA in healthy donors. Study as a whole: When 300 to 400 donors were genotyped, 80% to 90% of them were found to fall in the Caucasian-associated ancestry cluster.

Trimming stripped 3 bases from V and 2 bases from J, with 8 bases between. Germline CDR1 reads SNHLY; CDR2 reads FYNNEI. The length of the CDR3 is 15 residues. Primers for the PCR totalled 60 Vbeta and 13 Jbeta. Profiling relied on immunoSEQ multiplex PCR, and the TCRdb table lists in-frame clones only, not all of them. The table records approximately 160,000 clones, roughly 76% of them present only once. On this clone itself: Its target is not known.

Findings and limits, study-wide: A later analysis reportedly found fewer N-insertions in an Asian-associated ancestry cluster than the roughly 670-donor mean. Prediction of most subjects' HLA-A and HLA-B alleles by TCR beta sequences was reportedly accurate.

V is TRBV2 and J is TRBJ2-6; no clear D. The TCR sequence derives from a human donor in good health. Sample: PBMCs. In DNA form, the CDR3 reads TGTGCCAGCAGTGACAGGTCCACTGGGGCCAACGTCCTGACTTTC. Residues: CASSDRSTGANVLTF. The whole variable domain, remainder taken from reference TRBV2 and TRBJ2-6, is EPEVTQTPSHQVTQMGQEVILRCVPISNHLYFYWYRQILGQKVEFLVSFYNNEISEKSEIFDDQFSVERPDGSNFTLKIRSTKLEDSAMYFCASSDRSTGANVLTFGAGSRLTVL.